These T cell receptor beta chains were read from a single sample in a study of T cells expressing NK-cell markers. Reprocessing the 5' RACE reads, TCRdb reports a single entry for every CDR3 protein and omits DNA. The repertoire table contains under 500,000 distinct CDR3 sequences. The sequenced sample consisted of blood T cells: a sorted CD56 or NKG2C T cell subset, CD4+ or CD8+ T cells, or bulk PBMC T cells (not recorded which). The source of these receptors is a woman between 18 and 69 years old in good health. The CDR3 runs from the conserved cysteine through the conserved F or W. The order of the fields is J gene, CDR3 length, V gene, CDR3 protein.

TRBJ2-3,14,TRBV9,CASSVQGSSDTQYF
TRBJ2-1,14,TRBV12-3/TRBV12-4,CASSFGGGSNEQFF
TRBJ2-1,15,TRBV5-4,CASSLAGTSGRPQFF
TRBJ1-1,16,TRBV7-6,CASSAGQGAWNTEAFF
TRBJ2-4,16,TRBV3-1,CASSQGLALAKNIQYF
TRBJ2-1,13,TRBV12-3/TRBV12-4,CASSFGTINEQFF
TRBJ1-1,16,TRBV6-5,CASSHGTAEMNTEAFF
TRBJ2-5,15,TRBV24-1,CATSDFGGARTTQYF
TRBJ2-2,14,TRBV6-1,CASREGVNTGELFF
TRBJ1-3,17,TRBV4-1,CASSQGTGGNPGNTIYF
TRBJ1-3,14,TRBV12-3/TRBV12-4,CASSPGPAWNTIYF
TRBJ2-1,15,TRBV2,CASHEREGRFNEQFF
TRBJ2-6,16,TRBV12-3/TRBV12-4,CASSSRTGNGANVLTF
TRBJ2-5,12,TRBV5-1,CASSPDFGTQYF
TRBJ2-2,14,TRBV6-5,CASSYRQFTGELFF
TRBJ1-1,14,TRBV12-3/TRBV12-4,CASSPSPGWTEAFF
TRBJ2-1,13,TRBV12-3/TRBV12-4,CASSLSQREMQFF
TRBJ1-1,14,TRBV24-1,CATRGLSGNTEAFF
TRBJ2-3,17,TRBV6-5,CASSWRSSGRGTDTQYF
TRBJ1-4,15,TRBV5-5,CASSWGTGEGEKLFF
TRBJ1-1,15,TRBV2,CASNAPRGKNTEAFF
TRBJ2-7,14,TRBV4-2,CASSKPGLAYEQYF
TRBJ2-2,13,TRBV6-1,CASSWGVTGELFF
TRBJ2-7,12,TRBV20-1,CSACPGGYEQYF
TRBJ2-5,14,TRBV12-3/TRBV12-4,CASSSPGLVKTQYF
TRBJ2-2,15,TRBV20-1,CSARELAGDGRELFF
TRBJ2-7,14,TRBV27,CASSLIGQGYEQYF
TRBJ2-2,18,TRBV5-1,CASSFSGVTSPGAGELFF
TRBJ1-1,11,TRBV6-1,CATGMGGEAFF
TRBJ2-3,11,TRBV29-1,CSATGGDTQYF
TRBJ2-2,17,TRBV4-3,CASSQDKGTLRTGELFF
TRBJ2-1,19,TRBV4-1,CASSQAGLAGGEGYNEQFF
TRBJ2-7,16,TRBV6-1,CASRPWEGAHTYEQYF
TRBJ1-1,15,TRBV5-1,CASSLVGGTGTEAFF
TRBJ1-2,13,TRBV27,CASSLGADYGYTF
TRBJ2-5,14,TRBV10-2,CASSPYRVGETQYF
TRBJ2-7,14,TRBV7-2,CASSFGSSGYEQYF
TRBJ1-1,12,TRBV28,CASQRGVSEAFF
TRBJ1-5,15,TRBV7-8,CASSSQPGIGQPQHF
TRBJ1-1,13,TRBV4-1,CASSRPQGEEAFF
TRBJ2-3,16,TRBV14,CASSQRGLFRGDTQYF
TRBJ1-2,15,TRBV25-1,CASSEPTTDRGGYTF
TRBJ2-5,15,TRBV5-6,CASRPTGQLQETQYF
TRBJ1-1,15,TRBV20-1,CSAGDRDGMNTEAFF
TRBJ2-5,12,TRBV20-1,CSASQRWETQYF
TRBJ2-3,13,TRBV29-1,CSVGQVVTDTQYF
TRBJ2-1,15,TRBV28,CASRPPGPGANEQFF
TRBJ1-2,12,TRBV3-1,CASSQSGGGYTF
TRBJ2-3,13,TRBV20-1,CSARSSGGDTQYF
TRBJ2-5,14,TRBV24-1,CATSDPTGIETQYF
TRBJ2-7,16,TRBV6-5,CASSYRGLASSYEQYF
TRBJ2-3,14,TRBV7-8,CASNEAPLTDTQYF
TRBJ2-5,15,TRBV12-3/TRBV12-4,CASSFQGQYQETQYF
TRBJ1-3,17,TRBV5-6,CASSLDRPSLGGNTIYF
TRBJ2-6,16,TRBV9,CASSVPTTSGANVLTF
TRBJ1-1,13,TRBV7-9,CASSFDAQGEAFF
TRBJ1-1,14,TRBV25-1,CASSDLGAGTEAFF